The next 7 T cell receptor beta chains were all read from a single sample in a study of blood T cell repertoires in COVID-19. This table comes from immunoSEQ multiplex PCR, and its TCRdb copy is limited to in-frame clones, with some not included. The sample gives 310,000 or so clones, under 90% of which show up once; more than 9% is in the top ten. The sequenced material came from PBMCs or T cells enriched from blood (not recorded which). The origin of the receptors is a woman under 30 who had recovered from COVID-19.

V gene TRBV11-2 combines with J gene TRBJ1-3, with D possibly matching TRBD1 (5 bases). The CDR3 consists of 15 residues. The V end lost 3 bases, the J end lost 4 bases, and 13 bases lay between the germline ends. Germline lookup yields CDR1 SGHAT and CDR2 FQNNGV. CDR3 amino acids: CASSFGQYSGNTIYF. CDR3 coding DNA: TGTGCCAGCAGCTTTGGACAATACTCGGGAAACACCATATATTTT.

This clone was seen just once. The chain recombines TRBV19 with TRBJ1-5; TRBD1 aligns across 7 bases. Trimming removed 7 bases from V and 4 bases from J; junction bases left unmatched: 10. Germline CDR1 reads LNHDA; CDR2 reads SQIVND (reference sequence). CDR3 size: 15 residues. CDR3 sequence reads: CASTLGQSANQPQHF. Written as DNA, the CDR3 is TGTGCCAGTACCCTGGGACAGTCTGCAAATCAGCCCCAGCATTTT.

J is TRBJ1-5 and V is TRBV29-1, with D perhaps TRBD1 (6 bases). The germline CDR1 and CDR2 sequences are SQVTM and ANQGSEA. The CDR3 runs to 13 residues. V gave up 6 bases and J gave up 3 bases, with 12 bases separating them. The CDR3 bases are TGCAGCGTCGCACAGGGAAACAATCAGCCCCAGCATTTT. Translation: CSVAQGNNQPQHF. Looking up the rest from reference TRBV29-1 and TRBJ1-5 gives the full variable domain: SAVISQKPSRDICQRGTSLTIQCQVDSQVTMMFWYRQQPGQSLTLIATANQGSEATYESGFVIDKFPISRPNLTFSTLTVSNMSPEDSSIYLCSVAQGNNQPQHFGDGTRLSIL.

The genes are TRBV27 and TRBJ2-3, with 8 bases that match TRBD1. The CDR3 has 15 residues. The V gene's germline CDR1 is MNHEY and CDR2 SMNVEV (reference sequence). Trimming took 6 bases from V and 3 from J; bases not matched to a gene: 8. The CDR3 sequence is CASSQGAGNTDTQYF. CDR3 nucleotides: TGTGCCAGCAGCCAGGGGGCGGGTAATACAGATACGCAGTATTTT.

The rearrangement links TRBV10-3 to TRBJ2-7; 8 bases agree with TRBD1. Germline CDR1 is ENHRY and CDR2 is SYGVKD. Trimming took 0 bases from V and 6 from J; bases not matched to a gene: 4. The length of the CDR3 is 14 residues. This CDR3 is CAISESKDRAEQYF. CDR3 DNA: TGTGCCATCAGTGAGTCGAAGGACAGGGCCGAGCAGTACTTC.

This chain joins TRBV18 and TRBJ2-2; 7 nucleotides match TRBD1. The germline CDR1 and CDR2 sequences are KGHSH and LQKENI. V was clipped by 2 bases and J by 3 bases; unmatched bases: 0. The CDR3 consists of 14 residues. CDR3 amino acids: CASSPDRDTGELFF. In nucleotides, the CDR3 is TGTGCCAGCTCACCAGACAGGGACACCGGGGAGCTGTTTTTT.

The chain has TRBV6-5 and TRBJ1-2; tentative D call: TRBD1 (5 bases). The CDR3 sequence is 14 residues long. CDR1 is MNHEY and CDR2 is SVGAGI in the germline V gene. V dropped 5 bases and J dropped 3 bases, with 13 bases sitting between them. The CDR3 reads CASSPGGGDYGYTF. CDR3 DNA: TGTGCCAGCAGTCCCGGGGGGGGTGACTATGGCTACACCTTC.